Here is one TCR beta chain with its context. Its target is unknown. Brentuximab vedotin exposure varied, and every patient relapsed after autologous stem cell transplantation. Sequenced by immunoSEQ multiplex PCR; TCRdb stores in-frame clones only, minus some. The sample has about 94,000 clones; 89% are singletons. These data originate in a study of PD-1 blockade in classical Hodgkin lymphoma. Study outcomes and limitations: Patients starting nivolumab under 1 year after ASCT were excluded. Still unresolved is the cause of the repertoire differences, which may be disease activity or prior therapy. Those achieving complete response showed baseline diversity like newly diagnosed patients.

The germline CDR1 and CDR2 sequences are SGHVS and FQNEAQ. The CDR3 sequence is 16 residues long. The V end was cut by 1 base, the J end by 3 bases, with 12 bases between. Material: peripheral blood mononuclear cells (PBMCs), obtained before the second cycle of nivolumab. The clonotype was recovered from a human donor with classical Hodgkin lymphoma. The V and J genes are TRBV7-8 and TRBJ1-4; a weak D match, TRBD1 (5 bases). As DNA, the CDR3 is TGTGCCAGCAGCTTAGGGGGGGTCCTGGCTAATGAAAAACTGTTTTTT. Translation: CASSLGGVLANEKLFF.